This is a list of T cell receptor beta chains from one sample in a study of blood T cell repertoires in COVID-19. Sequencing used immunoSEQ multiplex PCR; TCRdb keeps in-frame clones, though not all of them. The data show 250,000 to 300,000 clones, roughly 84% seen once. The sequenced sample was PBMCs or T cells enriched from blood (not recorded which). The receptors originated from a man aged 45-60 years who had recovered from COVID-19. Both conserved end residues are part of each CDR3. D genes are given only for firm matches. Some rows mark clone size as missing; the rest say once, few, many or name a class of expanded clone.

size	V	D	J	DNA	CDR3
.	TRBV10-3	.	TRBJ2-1	TGTGCCATCAGAGACGAAGCGGGTAATGAGCAGTTCTTC	CAIRDEAGNEQFF
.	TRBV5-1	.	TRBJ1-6	TGCGCCAGCAGCTTGCAAGGAGGGAGCTACTCACCCCTCCACTTT	CASSLQGGSYSPLHF
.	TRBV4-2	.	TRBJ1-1	TGTGCCAGCAGCCAAGCCGGGTACACTGAAGCTTTCTTT	CASSQAGYTEAFF
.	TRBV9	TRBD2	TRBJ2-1	TGTGCCAGCAGCGTAGATATAGCGGGAGGAGGCTATGAGCAGTTCTTC	CASSVDIAGGGYEQFF
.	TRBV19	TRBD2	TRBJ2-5	TGTGCCAGTAGTGCGGAGCGGGGGCTCCAAGAGACCCAGTACTTC	CASSAERGLQETQYF
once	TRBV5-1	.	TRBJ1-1	TGCGCCAGCAGCTTTACAGGGACGAACACTGAAGCTTTCTTT	CASSFTGTNTEAFF
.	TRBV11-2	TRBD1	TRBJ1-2	TGTGCCAGCAGCTTGAAGACAGGGCCCCATGGCTACACCTTC	CASSLKTGPHGYTF
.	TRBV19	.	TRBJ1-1	TGTGCCAGTAGTATTTCGCAGGTGAGCACTGAAGCTTTCTTT	CASSISQVSTEAFF
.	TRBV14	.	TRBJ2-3	TGTGCCAGCAGCCCCCAACAAGGCAGGTCAGATACGCAGTATTTT	CASSPQQGRSDTQYF
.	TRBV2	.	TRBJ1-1	TGTGCCAGCAGTAAAACAGGTGGCGAGACTGAAGCTTTCTTT	CASSKTGGETEAFF
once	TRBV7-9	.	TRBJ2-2	TGTGCCAGCAGCTTAGCCCCGTCCTTACTCACCGGGGAGCTGTTTTTT	CASSLAPSLLTGELFF
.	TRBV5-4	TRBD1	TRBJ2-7	TGTGCCAGCAGCTTGATAACAGGGGGCTCCTACGAGCAGTACTTC	CASSLITGGSYEQYF
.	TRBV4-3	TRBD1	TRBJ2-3	TGCGCCAGCAGCCAGGTAACAGGGGCGAACACAGATACGCAGTATTTT	CASSQVTGANTDTQYF
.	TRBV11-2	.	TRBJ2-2	TGTGCCAGCAGCCTCCCAGGCCTAGCGACGAACACCGGGGAGCTGTTTTTT	CASSLPGLATNTGELFF
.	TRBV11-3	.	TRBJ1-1	TGTGCCAGCAGCCCTCGGGACACTGAAGCTTTCTTT	CASSPRDTEAFF
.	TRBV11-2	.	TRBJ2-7	TGTGCCAGCAGCTTGACAGGCTTCCCCGAGCAGTACTTC	CASSLTGFPEQYF
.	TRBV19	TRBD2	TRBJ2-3	TGTGCCAGCCGACTAGCGGGGGTGAGCACAGATACGCAGTATTTT	CASRLAGVSTDTQYF
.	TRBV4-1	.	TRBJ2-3	TGCGCCAGCAGCCAAGAGTGGGAGGACACAGATACGCAGTATTTT	CASSQEWEDTDTQYF
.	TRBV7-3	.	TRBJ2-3	TGTGCCAGCAGCCACACAGGGCGAGATACGCAGTATTTT	CASSHTGRDTQYF
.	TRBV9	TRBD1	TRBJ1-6	TGTGCCAGCAGCGCCAGGGGGCAGGCTAATTCACCCCTCCACTTT	CASSARGQANSPLHF
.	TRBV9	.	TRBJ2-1	TGTGCCAGCAGCTTAACCAGGGGTCGGGATGAGCAGTTCTTC	CASSLTRGRDEQFF
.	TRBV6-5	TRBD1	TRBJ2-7	TGTGCCAGCAGTTACTCGTCAGGGGGCACCTACGAGCAGTACTTC	CASSYSSGGTYEQYF
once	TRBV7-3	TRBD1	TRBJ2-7	TGTGCCAGCAGCGCCGGACAGGTCTACGAGCAGTACTTC	CASSAGQVYEQYF
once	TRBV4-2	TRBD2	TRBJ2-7	TGTGCCAGCAGCCAAGACCTCTCTAATGTTGGCGGGAGTTACGAGCAGTACTTC	CASSQDLSNVGGSYEQYF
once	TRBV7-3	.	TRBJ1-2	TGTGCCAGCAGCCCCGCAGGGAACTATGGCTACACCTTC	CASSPAGNYGYTF
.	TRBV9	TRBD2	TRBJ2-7	TGTGCCAGCAGCGGGGGGGGGAGAGACTACGAGCAGTACTTC	CASSGGGRDYEQYF